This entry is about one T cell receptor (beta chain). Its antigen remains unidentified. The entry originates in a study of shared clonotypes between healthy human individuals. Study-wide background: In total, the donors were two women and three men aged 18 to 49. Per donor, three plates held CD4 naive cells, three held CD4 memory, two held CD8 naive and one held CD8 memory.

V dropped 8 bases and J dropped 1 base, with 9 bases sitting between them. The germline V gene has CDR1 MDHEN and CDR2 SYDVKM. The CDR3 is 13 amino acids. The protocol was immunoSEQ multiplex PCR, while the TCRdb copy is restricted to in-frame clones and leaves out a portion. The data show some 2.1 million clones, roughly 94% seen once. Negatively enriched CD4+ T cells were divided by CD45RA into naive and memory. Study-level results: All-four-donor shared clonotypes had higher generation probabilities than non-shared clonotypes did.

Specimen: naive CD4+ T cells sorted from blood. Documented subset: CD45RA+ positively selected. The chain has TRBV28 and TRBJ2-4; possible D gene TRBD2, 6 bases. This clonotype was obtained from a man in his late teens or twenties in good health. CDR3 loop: CASRRGAKNIQYF. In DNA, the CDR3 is TGTGCCAGCCGCCGGGGGGCCAAAAACATTCAGTACTTC.